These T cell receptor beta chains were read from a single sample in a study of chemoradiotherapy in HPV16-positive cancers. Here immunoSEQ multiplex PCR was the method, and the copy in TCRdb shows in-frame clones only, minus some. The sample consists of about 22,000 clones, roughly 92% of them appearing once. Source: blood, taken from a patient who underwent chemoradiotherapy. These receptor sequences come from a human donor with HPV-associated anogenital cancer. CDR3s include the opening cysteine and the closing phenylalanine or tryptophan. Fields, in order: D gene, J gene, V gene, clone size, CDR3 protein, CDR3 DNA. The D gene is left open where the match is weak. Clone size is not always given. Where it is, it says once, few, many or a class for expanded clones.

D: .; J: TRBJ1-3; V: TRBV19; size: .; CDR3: CASTQGTAGNTIYF; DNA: TGTGCCAGTACTCAGGGAACGGCTGGAAACACCATATATTTT
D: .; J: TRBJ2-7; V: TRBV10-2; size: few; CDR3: CASSTGYEQYF; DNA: TGCGCCAGCTCAACAGGCTACGAGCAGTACTTC
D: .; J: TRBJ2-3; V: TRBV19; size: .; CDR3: CASNQLDSSTDTQYF; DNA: TGTGCCAGTAACCAACTAGATTCTAGCACAGATACGCAGTATTTT
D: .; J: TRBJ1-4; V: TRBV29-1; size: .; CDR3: CSVAPVSDEKLFF; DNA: TGCAGCGTTGCGCCAGTTTCCGATGAAAAACTGTTTTTT
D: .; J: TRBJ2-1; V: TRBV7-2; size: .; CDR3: CASSSQGPSGGEQFF; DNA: TGTGCCAGCAGCTCCCAGGGCCCTAGTGGTGGTGAGCAGTTCTTC
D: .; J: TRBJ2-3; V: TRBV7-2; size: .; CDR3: CATNTGTDTQYF; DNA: TGTGCCACCAATACAGGGACAGATACGCAGTATTTT
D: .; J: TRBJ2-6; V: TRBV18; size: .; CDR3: CASSPGASGANVLTF; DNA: TGTGCCAGCTCACCAGGTGCCTCTGGGGCCAACGTCCTGACTTTC
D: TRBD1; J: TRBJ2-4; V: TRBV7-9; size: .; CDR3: CASSPSSRTGIQYF; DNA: TGTGCCAGCAGCCCCAGCTCGCGGACAGGCATTCAGTACTTC
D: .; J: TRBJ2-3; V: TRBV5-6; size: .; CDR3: CASSPGDSGYSTDTQYF; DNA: TGTGCCAGCAGCCCCGGAGACAGCGGGTATAGCACAGATACGCAGTATTTT
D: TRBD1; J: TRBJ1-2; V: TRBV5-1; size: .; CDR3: CASSSRDRGPGGYTF; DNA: TGCGCCAGCAGCTCCCGGGACAGGGGGCCTGGTGGCTACACCTTC
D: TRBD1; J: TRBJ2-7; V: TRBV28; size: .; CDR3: CASSTSGTGGIEQYF; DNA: TGTGCCAGCAGTACATCCGGGACAGGGGGAATCGAGCAGTACTTC
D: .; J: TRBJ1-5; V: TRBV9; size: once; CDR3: CASSVAGGNQPQHF; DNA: TGTGCCAGCAGCGTAGCCGGGGGCAATCAGCCCCAGCATTTT
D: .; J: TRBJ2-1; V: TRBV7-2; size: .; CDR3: CASSQREAFEQFF; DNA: TGTGCCAGCAGCCAAAGGGAGGCTTTTGAGCAGTTCTTC
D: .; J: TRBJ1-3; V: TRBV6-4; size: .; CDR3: CASSYSGGAGNTIYF; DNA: TGTGCCAGCAGTTACTCGGGGGGAGCTGGAAACACCATATATTTT
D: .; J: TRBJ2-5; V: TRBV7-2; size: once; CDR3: CASSYQGGGSQETQYF; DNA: TGTGCCAGCAGCTACCAAGGAGGAGGGTCCCAAGAGACCCAGTACTTC
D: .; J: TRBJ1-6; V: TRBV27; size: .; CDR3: CASSLGANSYNSPLHF; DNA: TGTGCCAGCAGTTTAGGAGCTAACTCCTATAATTCACCCCTCCACTTT
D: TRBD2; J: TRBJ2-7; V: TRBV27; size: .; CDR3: CASSPLAGEGGEQYF; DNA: TGTGCCAGCAGTCCTTTAGCGGGAGAAGGGGGCGAGCAGTACTTC
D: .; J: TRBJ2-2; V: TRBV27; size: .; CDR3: CASSFTVNTGELFF; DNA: TGTGCCAGCAGTTTTACAGTGAACACCGGGGAGCTGTTTTTT
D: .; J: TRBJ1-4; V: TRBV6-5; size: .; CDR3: CASSYSRRDEKLFF; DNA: TGTGCCAGCAGTTACTCGCGAAGGGATGAAAAACTGTTTTTT
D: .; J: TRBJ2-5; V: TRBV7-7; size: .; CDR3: CASSLAWASGETQYF; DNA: TGTGCCAGCAGCTTAGCCTGGGCTAGTGGAGAGACCCAGTACTTC
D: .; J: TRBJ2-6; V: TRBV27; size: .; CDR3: CASSLLAGPRAGANVLTF; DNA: TGTGCCAGCAGTTTATTGGCGGGACCGAGGGCTGGGGCCAACGTCCTGACTTTC
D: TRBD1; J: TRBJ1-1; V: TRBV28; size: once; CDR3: CASSRTGGATEAFF; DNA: TGTGCCAGCAGCCGGACAGGGGGGGCCACTGAAGCTTTCTTT
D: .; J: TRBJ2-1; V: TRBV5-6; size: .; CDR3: CASSLTGANEQFF; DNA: TGTGCCAGCAGCTTGACCGGGGCCAATGAGCAGTTCTTC
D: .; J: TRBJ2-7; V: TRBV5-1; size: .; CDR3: CASSLFNGGGPSYEQYF; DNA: TGCGCCAGCAGCTTGTTTAATGGGGGAGGACCTTCCTACGAGCAGTACTTC
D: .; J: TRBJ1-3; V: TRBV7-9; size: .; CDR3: CASSLGLFSSGNTIYF; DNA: TGTGCCAGCAGCCTAGGACTCTTTTCCTCTGGAAACACCATATATTTT
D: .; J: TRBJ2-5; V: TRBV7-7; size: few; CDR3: CASSLSGSQETQYF; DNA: TGTGCCAGCAGCTTATCGGGATCTCAAGAGACCCAGTACTTC
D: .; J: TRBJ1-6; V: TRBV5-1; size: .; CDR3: CASSSGQGLAPLHF; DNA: TGCGCCAGCAGCTCCGGCCAGGGGTTGGCACCCCTCCACTTT
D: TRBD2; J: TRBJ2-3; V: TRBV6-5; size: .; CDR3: CASSLAGRTDTQYF; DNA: TGTGCCAGCAGCTTAGCGGGACGCACAGATACGCAGTATTTT
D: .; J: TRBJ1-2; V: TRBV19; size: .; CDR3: CASSIVGGGYTF; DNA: TGTGCCAGTAGTATAGTGGGCGGGGGCTACACCTTC
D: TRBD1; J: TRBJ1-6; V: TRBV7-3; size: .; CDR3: CASSSPGQANSPLHF; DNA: TGTGCCAGCAGCTCACCGGGACAGGCGAATTCACCCCTCCACTTT
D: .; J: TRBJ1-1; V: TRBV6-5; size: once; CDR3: CASSYAGQAFF; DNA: TGTGCCAGCAGTTACGCAGGGCAGGCTTTCTTT
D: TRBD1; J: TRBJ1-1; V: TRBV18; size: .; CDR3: CASSRTDRGRATEAFF; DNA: TGTGCCAGCTCCCGAACAGACAGGGGGCGCGCCACTGAAGCTTTCTTT
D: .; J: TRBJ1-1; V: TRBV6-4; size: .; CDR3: CASSDSGGLGAEAFF; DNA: TGTGCCAGCAGTGACTCGGGGGGGCTGGGGGCTGAAGCTTTCTTT
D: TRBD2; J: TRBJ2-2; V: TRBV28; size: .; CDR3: CASSYPGLAGEGTGELFF; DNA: TGTGCCAGCAGTTACCCGGGACTAGCGGGAGAGGGCACCGGGGAGCTGTTTTTT
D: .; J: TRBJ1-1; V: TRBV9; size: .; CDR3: CASSGDTLNTEAFF; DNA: TGTGCCAGCAGCGGAGACACCCTGAACACTGAAGCTTTCTTT
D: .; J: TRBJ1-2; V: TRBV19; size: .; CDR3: CASTDKPRAQGYTF; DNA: TGTGCCAGTACCGACAAGCCCCGGGCCCAGGGCTACACCTTC
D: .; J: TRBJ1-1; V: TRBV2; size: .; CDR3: CASGQYTEAFF; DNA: TGTGCCAGTGGACAGTACACTGAAGCTTTCTTT
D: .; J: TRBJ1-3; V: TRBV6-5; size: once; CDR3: CASRLSHSGNTIYF; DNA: TGTGCCAGCAGGCTATCTCACTCTGGAAACACCATATATTTT
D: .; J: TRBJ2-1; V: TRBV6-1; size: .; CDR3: CASSASTLHYNEQFF; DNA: TGTGCCAGCAGTGCAAGCACCCTCCATTACAATGAGCAGTTCTTC
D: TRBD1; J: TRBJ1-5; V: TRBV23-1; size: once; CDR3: CASSRDSNSNQPQHF; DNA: TGCGCCAGCTCCCGGGACAGTAATAGCAATCAGCCCCAGCATTTT
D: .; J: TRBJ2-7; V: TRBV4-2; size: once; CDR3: CASSQVPTSYEQYF; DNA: TGTGCCAGCAGCCAAGTTCCGACCTCCTACGAGCAGTACTTC
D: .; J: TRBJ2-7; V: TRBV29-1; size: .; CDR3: CSAEVVVPGSYEQYF; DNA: TGCAGCGCTGAGGTGGTTGTCCCTGGGTCCTACGAGCAGTACTTC
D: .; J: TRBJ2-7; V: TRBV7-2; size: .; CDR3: CASSPEGVGTNF; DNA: TGTGCCAGCAGCCCGGAGGGGGTGGGGACCAACTTC
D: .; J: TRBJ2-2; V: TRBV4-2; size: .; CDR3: CASSQPAGELFF; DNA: TGTGCCAGCAGCCAACCGGCCGGGGAGCTGTTTTTT
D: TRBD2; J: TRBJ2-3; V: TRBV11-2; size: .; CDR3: CASSPSLAGGPDTQYF; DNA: TGTGCCAGCAGCCCTTCTCTAGCGGGGGGACCAGATACGCAGTATTTT
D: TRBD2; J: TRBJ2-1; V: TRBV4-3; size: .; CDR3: CASSQLGLAGANEQFF; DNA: TGCGCCAGCAGCCAGCTGGGACTAGCGGGGGCCAATGAGCAGTTCTTC
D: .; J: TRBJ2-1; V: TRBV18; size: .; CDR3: CASSPPRATANEQFF; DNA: TGTGCCAGCTCACCACCAAGGGCGACGGCCAATGAGCAGTTCTTC
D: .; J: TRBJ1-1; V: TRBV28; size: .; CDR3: CASSLGGQGAFF; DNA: TGTGCCAGCAGCCTGGGAGGGCAGGGAGCTTTCTTT
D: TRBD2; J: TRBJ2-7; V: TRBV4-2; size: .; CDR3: CASSQDASGNYEQYF; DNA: TGTGCCAGCAGCCAAGATGCTAGCGGAAATTACGAGCAGTACTTC
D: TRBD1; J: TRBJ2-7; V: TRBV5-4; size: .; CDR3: CASSAGTGFYEQYF; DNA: TGTGCCAGCAGCGCCGGGACAGGGTTCTACGAGCAGTACTTC
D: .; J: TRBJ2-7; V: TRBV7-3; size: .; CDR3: CASSPRPATSSEQYF; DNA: TGTGCCAGCAGCCCGCGGCCAGCTACTTCTTCCGAGCAGTACTTC
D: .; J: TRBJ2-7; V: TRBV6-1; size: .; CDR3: CASIVDAGEQYF; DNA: TGTGCCAGCATCGTGGACGCCGGCGAGCAGTACTTC
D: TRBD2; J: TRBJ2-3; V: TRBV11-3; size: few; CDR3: CASSRGLAFTDTQYF; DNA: TGTGCCAGCAGCCGCGGACTAGCGTTCACAGATACGCAGTATTTT
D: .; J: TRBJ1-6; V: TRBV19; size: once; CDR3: CASRAGGRSYNSPLHF; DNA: TGTGCCAGTAGGGCAGGCGGACGCTCCTATAATTCACCCCTCCACTTT
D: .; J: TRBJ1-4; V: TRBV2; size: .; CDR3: CASREGYMANGEKLFF; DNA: TGTGCCAGCAGGGAGGGGTATATGGCAAATGGGGAAAAACTGTTTTTT
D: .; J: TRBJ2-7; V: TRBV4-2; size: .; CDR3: CASSQGTLFYEQYF; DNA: TGTGCCAGCAGCCAAGGTACCTTATTCTACGAGCAGTACTTC
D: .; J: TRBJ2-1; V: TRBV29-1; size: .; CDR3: CSVGALTGSEQFF; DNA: TGCAGCGTTGGGGCTTTAACAGGATCTGAGCAGTTCTTC
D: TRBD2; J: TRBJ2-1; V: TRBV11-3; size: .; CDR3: CASSLEAGGPGNEQFF; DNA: TGTGCCAGCAGCTTAGAGGCGGGAGGGCCGGGCAATGAGCAGTTCTTC
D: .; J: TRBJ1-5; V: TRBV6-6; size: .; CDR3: CASSYTGQFDQPQHF; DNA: TGTGCCAGCAGTTACACCGGACAGTTCGATCAGCCCCAGCATTTT